This TCR beta chain was sequenced in a study of monozygotic twins with cystic fibrosis. With termini counted, the CDR3 has 9 amino acids. Germline loops: CDR1 MNHEY, CDR2 SMNVEV (reference sequence). As for this clone: Its antigen is currently unknown. In this CDR3 the conserved last residue, phenylalanine or tryptophan, is missing, so a read error is likely. The DNA is omitted, as the CDR3 cannot be located on it reliably, and the CDR3 follows TCRdb's listing.

Whole-study findings and limits: Co-twins had the most similar V usage for 13 of 16 pairs, J for 8. Low clonality (median around 0.0094) suggested a mostly naive repertoire. No link emerged between shared CDR3 counts and age, concordance or severity.

Clones were sequenced by immunoSEQ multiplex PCR, and TCRdb holds only the in-frame ones, with some missing. The sample shows around 27,000 clones, around 96% of them seen only once. The chain has TRBV27 and TRBJ2-7; TRBD2, the table's D call, was not compared with the DNA. Sequencing input: blood. The source is a girl between 2 and 10 years old with cystic fibrosis. The CDR3 here is CASSFFRVM.